This T cell receptor beta chain appears in the sequencing data of a study of beta chain features in type 1 diabetes (dated by TCRdb to between 2018 and 2020). In the study overall: Patients and healthy donors did not differ in mean age, gender distribution, total cell number or subset yield. Across all samples, around 100 million sorted cells were examined, and cell number per subset correlated strongly with RNA yield. The study compared the TCRB repertoires of sorted circulating CD4+ T cell subsets in recently diagnosed type 1 diabetes patients with those in matched healthy donors. Regulatory and stem cell-like memory subsets were obtained from only 8 patients and roughly eight healthy donors, while naive and central memory subsets were obtained from all 28 donors.

Overall study outcomes, separate from this receptor: The naive, central memory and regulatory TCRB repertoires appeared to resemble one another more closely among patients than among healthy donors. In all four CD4+ subsets, TCRB CDR3 length was moderately but significantly shorter in type 1 diabetes patients. Because the HLA sub-analyses included only small numbers of individuals, any influence of HLA type on TCRB rearrangement was left unresolved. At VDJ recombination sites, patients with type 1 diabetes made fewer insertions and deleted more nucleotides, a pattern implying thymic rearrangement abnormalities. Shorter templates might have been favored by PCR, but patient and control samples were amplified and corrected together, so both groups would have been affected equally by any skew. Because cDNA was sequenced instead of genomic DNA, activated cells with high expression could be over-represented, although the groups did not differ in activation or CD3 levels.

The entire isolated RNA was reverse transcribed using the High Capacity cDNA Reverse Transcription Kit, and thus expressed TCRB transcripts were sequenced. Deep immunoSEQ sequencing was applied to naive, central memory and regulatory T cell samples, giving an average of roughly 3.3 million total reads per sample. Sorted cells were lysed in RLT buffer, and RNA was extracted using DNase-treated RNeasy Micro or Mini kits according to cell number. Each cell subset was processed separately to prevent cross-contamination, with patient and healthy donor samples processed together. The immunoSEQ multiplex PCR was used to amplify TCRB sequences from cDNA, yielding 87-bp fragments that span the CDR3 region. The amplicons were sequenced using the Illumina HiSeq platform. In the paper's pipeline: Synthetic template baselines were used to correct PCR bias computationally, reads within Hamming distance 2 were collapsed, and singletons that could not be merged were discarded. Reads were aligned against IMGT to assign V, D and J genes, CDR3 length and insertions or deletions at six rearrangement sites. Clonotype counts were normalized to sorted cell number within each subset before computing true diversity and Gini coefficients with the tcR R package. The overlap coefficient, calculated on TCRB nucleotide sequences, was used to quantify repertoire sharing. As a proxy for the pre-selection repertoire, out-of-frame TCRB sequences from naive cells were analyzed. This immuneACCESS table, as held by TCRdb, lists in-frame sequences with V and J called but not all clones. Of the missing ones, under half trace to an unresolved V gene in checked studies; the others have no known cause. V, J and clone size are taken as reported in that table, and D and trimming were inferred from the DNA itself. This sample is represented by hundreds of thousands of clones; 10% to 15% of them were singletons. The biggest ten clones account for 0.015% to 0.02% of the sample.

Notes on this clone: No antigen is known for it. No base quality values were provided; no much bigger clone lies one nucleotide off. Other DNA sequences of this sample code for an identical CDR3.

A single peripheral blood draw of around 120 mL on average was collected from each donor into heparinised tubes. Using a panel that included CD45RO, CCR7, CD25, CD127, CD95 and CD27, naive, central memory, regulatory and stem cell-like memory CD4+ T cells were sorted on a BD FACSAria II. All sorted populations exceeded 95% purity. PBMCs were isolated right away by Lymphoprep density gradient centrifugation and were stained directly, without culture. So that batch effects would be minimized, each experiment stained and sorted samples in pairs, pairing one healthy donor with one patient. The CDR3 covers 15 residues, taking in both the cysteine and the phenylalanine. Only the CDR3 DNA stays, 45 bases, in frame from base 1. Sequences SGHTA (CDR1) and FQGNSA (CDR2) are obtained from the germline V gene. Clipping removes 1 base from V and 2 bases from J, with 2 as the unmatched junction base count.

The source material was naive CD4+ T cells from blood. This specimen's cell subset or site label, per the study, means: true naive CD4+ T cells. The sequence joins TRBV7-2 to TRBJ1-5; 7 bases in between match TRBD1. The clonotype was recovered from a man aged 18 to 30 in good health. The CDR3 reads CASSLVTGGNQPQHF. The nucleotides are TGTGCCAGCAGCTTAGTAACAGGGGGCAATCAGCCCCAGCATTTT. Reference TRBV7-2 and TRBJ1-5 genes cover what lies past the CDR3, so the full variable domain is GAGVSQSPSNKVTEKGKDVELRCDPISGHTALYWYRQSLGQGLEFLIYFQGNSAPDKSGLPSDRFSAERTGGSVSTLTIQRTQQEDSAVYLCASSLVTGGNQPQHFGDGTRLSIL.